Listed below are T cell receptor beta chains from one sample, sequenced in a study of OX40 agonist ivuxolimab in advanced cancers. Clones were read by immunoSEQ multiplex PCR, and TCRdb kept only the in-frame ones, dropping some. The sample includes 55,000 to 65,000 clones, less than 85% seen only once; the top ten take over 3.5%. The input for sequencing was CD4+ or CD8+ T cells sorted from blood, taken in a trial of the OX40 agonist ivuxolimab. Receptor source: an adult with an advanced solid tumor such as melanoma, head and neck, liver or kidney cancer. CDR3s include the opening cysteine and the closing phenylalanine or tryptophan. Each record gives: J gene, D gene, clone size, V gene, CDR3 DNA, CDR3 protein. D genes are given only for firm matches. The size of a clone is reported for some rows only, either as once, few or many, or as a class for expanded clones.

j_call: TRBJ1-1
d_call: .
clone_size: .
v_call: TRBV4-1
cdr3_nt: TGCGCCAGCAGCGGGCAGAACACTGAAGCTTTCTTT
cdr3_aa: CASSGQNTEAFF

j_call: TRBJ1-4
d_call: TRBD1
clone_size: .
v_call: TRBV18
cdr3_nt: TGTGCCAGCTCACTTGGACAGGCGGGTAATGAAAAACTGTTTTTT
cdr3_aa: CASSLGQAGNEKLFF

j_call: TRBJ1-5
d_call: TRBD1
clone_size: .
v_call: TRBV10-2
cdr3_nt: TGCGCCAGCAGTGAGAGATGGACAGGGGGTGGTCAGCCCCAGCATTTT
cdr3_aa: CASSERWTGGGQPQHF

j_call: TRBJ2-3
d_call: TRBD2
clone_size: once
v_call: TRBV7-9
cdr3_nt: TGTGCCAGCAGCTTAGCTGGAGCGGGAACAGATACGCAGTATTTT
cdr3_aa: CASSLAGAGTDTQYF

j_call: TRBJ1-1
d_call: .
clone_size: few
v_call: TRBV15
cdr3_nt: TGTGCCACCAGCGCCACCTCATTGAACACTGAAGCTTTCTTT
cdr3_aa: CATSATSLNTEAFF

j_call: TRBJ1-5
d_call: .
clone_size: .
v_call: TRBV30
cdr3_nt: TGTGCCTGGAGGCCCGTAGGGTTGAGCAATCAGCCCCAGCATTTT
cdr3_aa: CAWRPVGLSNQPQHF

j_call: TRBJ2-4
d_call: .
clone_size: .
v_call: TRBV11-2
cdr3_nt: TGTGCCAGCAGCTCCCGACTAGCCAAAAACATTCAGTACTTC
cdr3_aa: CASSSRLAKNIQYF

j_call: TRBJ2-5
d_call: .
clone_size: .
v_call: TRBV20-1
cdr3_nt: TGCAGTGCCCCCGGGGTCCAGTACTTC
cdr3_aa: CSAPGVQYF

j_call: TRBJ2-7
d_call: .
clone_size: .
v_call: TRBV19
cdr3_nt: TGTGCCAGTAGTATGGGGACCTATAACGAGCAGTACTTC
cdr3_aa: CASSMGTYNEQYF

j_call: TRBJ2-5
d_call: TRBD1
clone_size: .
v_call: TRBV18
cdr3_nt: TGTGCCAGCTCACCACCTGGACAGGGGCGGGAGACCCAGTACTTC
cdr3_aa: CASSPPGQGRETQYF

j_call: TRBJ1-3
d_call: .
clone_size: .
v_call: TRBV7-9
cdr3_nt: TGTGCCAGCAGCCCGGTGGGGGGTGGATCTGGAAACACCATATATTTT
cdr3_aa: CASSPVGGGSGNTIYF

j_call: TRBJ1-1
d_call: .
clone_size: .
v_call: TRBV28
cdr3_nt: TGTGCCAGCAACGAAAGGTTAGGGCTTACTGAAGCTTTCTTT
cdr3_aa: CASNERLGLTEAFF

j_call: TRBJ2-3
d_call: .
clone_size: .
v_call: TRBV5-1
cdr3_nt: TGCGCCAGCAGCTTGTCTGATGCGGGGAGCACAGATACGCAGTATTTT
cdr3_aa: CASSLSDAGSTDTQYF

j_call: TRBJ2-5
d_call: .
clone_size: .
v_call: TRBV30
cdr3_nt: TGTGCCTGGGGGGGATGGGGCCAAGAGACCCAGTACTTC
cdr3_aa: CAWGGWGQETQYF

j_call: TRBJ2-5
d_call: .
clone_size: once
v_call: TRBV18
cdr3_nt: TGTGCCAGCTCACAGACCACGTTCAGGGTCGAGACCCAGTACTTC
cdr3_aa: CASSQTTFRVETQYF

j_call: TRBJ2-5
d_call: .
clone_size: .
v_call: TRBV11-2
cdr3_nt: TGTGCCAGCAGCCCCGTTGGGGGCGTGCATCGGACCCAGTACTTC
cdr3_aa: CASSPVGGVHRTQYF

j_call: TRBJ2-5
d_call: .
clone_size: .
v_call: TRBV19
cdr3_nt: TGTGCCAGTAGTGACACAGAGTGGGAGACCCAGTACTTC
cdr3_aa: CASSDTEWETQYF

j_call: TRBJ1-2
d_call: TRBD1
clone_size: once
v_call: TRBV27
cdr3_nt: TGTGCCAGCAGTCGGACAGGGGCCTATGGCTACACCTTC
cdr3_aa: CASSRTGAYGYTF

j_call: TRBJ1-5
d_call: .
clone_size: few
v_call: TRBV4-1
cdr3_nt: TGCGCCAGCAGCCAAGGGAGAAGCAATCAGCCCCAGCATTTT
cdr3_aa: CASSQGRSNQPQHF

j_call: TRBJ2-7
d_call: TRBD1
clone_size: .
v_call: TRBV2
cdr3_nt: TGTGCCAGCAGGAAACCGGGACAGGGGCTCGAGCAGTACTTC
cdr3_aa: CASRKPGQGLEQYF

j_call: TRBJ2-1
d_call: TRBD2
clone_size: .
v_call: TRBV7-3
cdr3_nt: TGTGCCAGCAGTTCAGCGGGGTCTACCTACAATGAGCAGTTCTTC
cdr3_aa: CASSSAGSTYNEQFF

j_call: TRBJ2-2
d_call: .
clone_size: .
v_call: TRBV7-6
cdr3_nt: TGTGCCAGCAGCACACCCCCTCGGGACTCGGGCACCGGGGAGCTGTTTTTT
cdr3_aa: CASSTPPRDSGTGELFF

j_call: TRBJ1-2
d_call: .
clone_size: .
v_call: TRBV28
cdr3_nt: TGTGCCAGCAGTTTTGACACCACCAGAGGCTACACCTTC
cdr3_aa: CASSFDTTRGYTF